This TCR beta chain was obtained from a study of vaccination effects on CD4 cells after COVID-19. Background on the study: Participants got two doses of BNT162b2 or mRNA-1273 vaccine. Points from the study as a whole: Clonal contraction was marked in infection- and vaccine-induced clones late after vaccination.

Data came from immunoSEQ multiplex PCR; TCRdb stores just in-frame clones and leaves some out. The sample shows 60,000 to 70,000 clones, roughly 81% of them seen only once. Turning to this clone: Antigen specificity is unknown.

Peptide-pool stimulation followed by sequencing identified expanded antigen-specific CD4+ clonotypes in the ViraFEST assay. Subsequent to approximately 11 days of culture, CD4+ T cells were isolated. Every well got two million PBMC, which were grown with about 10 IU/ml IL-2 and about 9.7 ug/ml peptides. Cultures had half their medium replaced with IL-2 medium on days 3 and 7. The CDR3 totals 14 residues. With 0 bases removed from V and 6 bases from J, the gap between germline ends came to 9 bases. Looked up from germline, CDR1 is MNHNY and CDR2 is SVGAGI (reference sequence). The source of this sequence is a human donor who received a COVID-19 vaccine. The chain employs TRBV6-6 and TRBJ2-1; D gene unclear. The input for sequencing was CD4+ T cells from PBMCs cultured with HCoV-229E spike peptides, taken before COVID-19 vaccination. DNA for the CDR3: TGTGCCAGCAGTTACTCGATTGTCAGCAATGAGCAGTTCTTC. Translated: CASSYSIVSNEQFF.